This is a list of T cell receptor beta chains from one sample in a study of PD-1 blockade in classical Hodgkin lymphoma. The method was immunoSEQ multiplex PCR; TCRdb's version includes in-frame clones alone and lacks a portion of them. The sample lists approximately 23,000 clones, 90% to 95% seen once, with 0.4% to 0.5% in the top ten. Sequencing was performed on CD4+ T cells from blood. The receptors stem from a human donor with classical Hodgkin lymphoma. Each CDR3 is given with its conserved first and last residue. D genes are given only for firm matches. Clone size is not always given. Where it is, it says once, few, many or a class for expanded clones.

CDR3aa | CDR3nt | j_gene | abundance | v_gene | d_gene
CASRPGLADYNEQFF | TGTGCCAGCAGGCCGGGACTAGCGGACTACAATGAGCAGTTCTTC | TRBJ2-1 | - | TRBV6-1 | TRBD2
CASSEGPRDTEAFF | TGTGCCAGCAGTGAAGGGCCTCGGGACACTGAAGCTTTCTTT | TRBJ1-1 | - | TRBV2 | -
CASSLVASRADTQYF | TGTGCCAGCAGCTTAGTGGCTAGCCGCGCAGATACGCAGTATTTT | TRBJ2-3 | - | TRBV7-2 | -
CASSFVGLLQETQYF | TGTGCCAGCAGTTTTGTGGGACTGCTTCAAGAGACCCAGTACTTC | TRBJ2-5 | - | TRBV7-9 | -
CASYGQGRSYEQYF | TGTGCCAGCTACGGACAGGGCCGCTCCTACGAGCAGTACTTC | TRBJ2-7 | - | TRBV28 | TRBD1
CAWSGRISNQPQHF | TGTGCCTGGAGTGGCAGGATTAGCAATCAGCCCCAGCATTTT | TRBJ1-5 | few | TRBV30 | -
CASSLAGGNSPLHF | TGCGCCAGCAGCCTAGCAGGGGGCAATTCACCCCTCCACTTT | TRBJ1-6 | - | TRBV4-3 | TRBD1
CASSLVNTEAFF | TGTGCCAGCAGCTTAGTTAACACTGAAGCTTTCTTT | TRBJ1-1 | - | TRBV7-9 | -
CASSLTEDRGNYGYTF | TGTGCCAGCAGCTTAACCGAAGACAGGGGCAACTATGGCTACACCTTC | TRBJ1-2 | - | TRBV13 | TRBD1
CASSSGTSGSTDTQYF | TGTGCCAGCAGCTCCGGGACTAGCGGAAGCACAGATACGCAGTATTTT | TRBJ2-3 | - | TRBV5-4 | TRBD2
CASSSRGDSYEQYF | TGTGCCAGCAGCTCGCGAGGGGACAGCTACGAGCAGTACTTC | TRBJ2-7 | - | TRBV5-5 | TRBD1
CASSLVLAGQETQYF | TGCGCCAGCAGCTTGGTACTAGCGGGGCAAGAGACCCAGTACTTC | TRBJ2-5 | - | TRBV5-1 | TRBD2
CASSPPPPGQGLDGYGYTF | TGTGCCAGCAGCCCGCCCCCGCCGGGACAGGGTTTGGACGGTTATGGCTACACCTTC | TRBJ1-2 | - | TRBV5-4 | TRBD1
CASSLPDALDIAQKETQYF | TGTGCCAGCAGTTTACCCGACGCCCTAGATATTGCTCAGAAAGAGACCCAGTACTTC | TRBJ2-5 | once | TRBV28 | -
CSVRAGNTEAFF | TGCAGCGTAAGGGCGGGGAACACTGAAGCTTTCTTT | TRBJ1-1 | - | TRBV29-1 | -
CASQGNSGNTIYF | TGTGCCAGCCAAGGGAACTCTGGAAACACCATATATTTT | TRBJ1-3 | - | TRBV9 | -
CASGQGMGTEAFF | TGCGCCAGCGGTCAGGGTATGGGAACTGAAGCTTTCTTT | TRBJ1-1 | - | TRBV5-1 | -
CASSKGTVSTDTQYF | TGCGCCAGCAGCAAGGGGACAGTTAGCACAGATACGCAGTATTTT | TRBJ2-3 | - | TRBV5-1 | TRBD1
CASSLAGGNTEAFF | TGTGCCAGCAGCTTGGCAGGGGGGAACACTGAAGCTTTCTTT | TRBJ1-1 | - | TRBV5-4 | TRBD1
CAIRNIGADTQYF | TGTGCCATCCGGAATATTGGGGCAGATACGCAGTATTTT | TRBJ2-3 | - | TRBV6-6 | -
CASSLAQGYEQYF | TGTGCTAGCAGCTTAGCCCAGGGCTACGAGCAGTACTTC | TRBJ2-7 | once | TRBV7-7 | -
CASSQAYHQGATEAFF | TGCGCCAGCAGCCAAGCCTACCACCAGGGGGCCACTGAAGCTTTCTTT | TRBJ1-1 | few | TRBV4-1 | TRBD1
CASSFATSGRADTQYF | TGCGCCAGCAGCTTCGCTACTAGCGGGAGGGCAGATACGCAGTATTTT | TRBJ2-3 | - | TRBV5-1 | TRBD2
CACGLAGAKNIQYF | TGTGCCTGCGGACTAGCGGGAGCCAAAAACATTCAGTACTTC | TRBJ2-4 | - | TRBV6-5 | TRBD2
CASSDADGRQPQHF | TGTGCCAGCAGTGATGCGGATGGGAGACAGCCCCAGCATTTT | TRBJ1-5 | - | TRBV2 | -
CASSESEGASGYTF | TGTGCCAGCAGTGAATCGGAGGGGGCGAGTGGCTACACCTTC | TRBJ1-2 | few | TRBV6-4 | TRBD1
CASSYSEYSNQPQHF | TGTGCCAGCAGTTACTCAGAATATAGCAATCAGCCCCAGCATTTT | TRBJ1-5 | - | TRBV6-6 | -
CATSRRQGQETQYF | TGTGCCACCAGCAGACGCCAGGGGCAAGAGACCCAGTACTTC | TRBJ2-5 | - | TRBV15 | -
CASSRQGHGYTF | TGTGCCAGCTCCCGACAGGGCCATGGCTACACCTTC | TRBJ1-2 | - | TRBV2 | TRBD1
CASSLPGPYEQYF | TGTGCCAGCAGCTTGCCAGGGCCCTACGAGCAGTACTTC | TRBJ2-7 | few | TRBV5-4 | -
CASSSTSRVDEQYF | TGTGCCAGCAGCTCCACATCGAGAGTGGACGAGCAGTACTTC | TRBJ2-7 | - | TRBV7-2 | -
CASSRPQGTDTQYF | TGTGCCAGCAGCCGACCGCAGGGTACAGATACGCAGTATTTT | TRBJ2-3 | - | TRBV5-5 | -
CASSLDSNYGYTF | TGTGCCAGCAGCTTGGACAGTAACTATGGCTACACCTTC | TRBJ1-2 | - | TRBV5-4 | -
CASSRQGAQSSYGYTF | TGTGCCAGTAGTCGTCAGGGGGCGCAATCATCCTATGGCTACACCTTC | TRBJ1-2 | - | TRBV19 | TRBD1
CASSFSPLRGTETQYF | TGTGCCAGCAGTTTTTCTCCTCTGCGGGGAACGGAGACCCAGTACTTC | TRBJ2-5 | - | TRBV27 | -
CASSTSGATDTQYF | TGTGCCAGCTCCACCAGTGGGGCAACAGATACGCAGTATTTT | TRBJ2-3 | - | TRBV18 | -
CASSYQPSGTTGQQYF | TGTGCCAGCAGCTACCAACCTAGCGGTACAACCGGGCAGCAGTACTTC | TRBJ2-7 | - | TRBV5-6 | TRBD2
CASSLEAGSSYEQYF | TGCGCCAGCAGCTTGGAGGCAGGGTCATCCTACGAGCAGTACTTC | TRBJ2-7 | - | TRBV5-1 | -
CASSYHGPGRNTEAFF | TGTGCCAGCAGTTACCATGGTCCAGGGCGGAACACTGAAGCTTTCTTT | TRBJ1-1 | - | TRBV28 | -
CASRASSYNEQFF | TGTGCCAGCAGAGCTAGCTCCTACAATGAGCAGTTCTTC | TRBJ2-1 | - | TRBV6-5 | -
CASSSPEAGQFF | TGTGCCAGCAGCTCCCCCGAGGCGGGGCAGTTCTTC | TRBJ2-1 | - | TRBV7-6 | -
CASSLRQGSTEAFF | TGTGCCAGCAGCTTAAGACAGGGAAGTACTGAAGCTTTCTTT | TRBJ1-1 | - | TRBV6-5 | TRBD1